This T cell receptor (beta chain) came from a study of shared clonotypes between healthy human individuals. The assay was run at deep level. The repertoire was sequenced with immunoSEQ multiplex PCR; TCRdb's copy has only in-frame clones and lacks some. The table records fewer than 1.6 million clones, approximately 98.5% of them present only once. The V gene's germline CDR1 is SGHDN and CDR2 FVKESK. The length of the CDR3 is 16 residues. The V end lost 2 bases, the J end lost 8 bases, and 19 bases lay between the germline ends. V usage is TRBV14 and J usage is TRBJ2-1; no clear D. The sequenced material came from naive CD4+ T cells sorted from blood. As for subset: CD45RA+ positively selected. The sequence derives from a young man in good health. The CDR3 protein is CASSQLFNRVGDEQFF. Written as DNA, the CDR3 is TGTGCCAGCAGCCAACTGTTCAATCGGGTTGGGGATGAGCAGTTCTTC.